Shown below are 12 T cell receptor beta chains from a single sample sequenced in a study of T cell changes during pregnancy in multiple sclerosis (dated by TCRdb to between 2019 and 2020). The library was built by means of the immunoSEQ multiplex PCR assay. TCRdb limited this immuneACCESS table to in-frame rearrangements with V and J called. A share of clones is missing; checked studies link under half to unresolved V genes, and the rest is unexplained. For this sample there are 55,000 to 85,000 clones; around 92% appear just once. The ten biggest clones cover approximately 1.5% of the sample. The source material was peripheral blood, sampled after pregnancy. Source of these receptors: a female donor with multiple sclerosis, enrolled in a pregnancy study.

The CDR3 DNA reads as TGTGCCAGCAGTGAAGCGGGGCAGGGCGGCGCCGGGGAGCTGTTTTTT. It specifies CASSEAGQGGAGELFF. This chain joins TRBV6-1 and TRBJ2-2, with D possibly TRBD1 on 5 matching bases. The CDR3 covers 16 residues. Trimming removed 0 bases from V and 6 bases from J, with 14 bases in between. Germline lookup yields CDR1 MNHNS and CDR2 SASEGT.

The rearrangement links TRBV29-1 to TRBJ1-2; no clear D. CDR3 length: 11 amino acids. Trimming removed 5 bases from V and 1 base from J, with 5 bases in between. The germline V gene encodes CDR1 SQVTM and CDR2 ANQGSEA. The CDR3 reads CSVSVNYGYTF. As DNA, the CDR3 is TGCAGCGTTTCAGTTAACTATGGCTACACCTTC.

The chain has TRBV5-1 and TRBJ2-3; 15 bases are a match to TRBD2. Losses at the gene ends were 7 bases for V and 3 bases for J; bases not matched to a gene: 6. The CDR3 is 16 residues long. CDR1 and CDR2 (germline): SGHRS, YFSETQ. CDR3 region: CASVWTSGRATDTQYF. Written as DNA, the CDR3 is TGCGCCAGCGTCTGGACTAGCGGGAGGGCGACAGATACGCAGTATTTT.

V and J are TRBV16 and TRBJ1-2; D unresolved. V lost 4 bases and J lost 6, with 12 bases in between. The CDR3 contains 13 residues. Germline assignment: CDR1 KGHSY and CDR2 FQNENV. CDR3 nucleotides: TGTGCCAGCAGCCGAGGGCCTCGACATGGCTACACCTTC. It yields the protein CASSRGPRHGYTF. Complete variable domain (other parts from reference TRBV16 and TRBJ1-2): GEEVAQTPKHLVRGEGQKAKLYCAPIKGHSYVFWYQQVLKNEFKFLISFQNENVFDETGMPKERFSAKCLPNSPCSLEIQATKLEDSAVYFCASSRGPRHGYTFGSGTRLTVV.

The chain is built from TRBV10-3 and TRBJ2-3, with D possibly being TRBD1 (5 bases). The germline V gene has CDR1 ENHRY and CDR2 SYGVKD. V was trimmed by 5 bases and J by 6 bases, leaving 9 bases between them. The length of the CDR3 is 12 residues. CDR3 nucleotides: TGTGCCATCAGTACGACAGTCGATACGCAGTATTTT. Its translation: CAISTTVDTQYF.

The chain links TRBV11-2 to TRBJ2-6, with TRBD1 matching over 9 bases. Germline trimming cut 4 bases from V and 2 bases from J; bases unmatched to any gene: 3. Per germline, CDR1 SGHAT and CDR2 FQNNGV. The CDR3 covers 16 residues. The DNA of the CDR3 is TGTGCCAGCAGCTCAACAGGGGGCGCTGGGGCCAACGTCCTGACTTTC. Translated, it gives CASSSTGGAGANVLTF.

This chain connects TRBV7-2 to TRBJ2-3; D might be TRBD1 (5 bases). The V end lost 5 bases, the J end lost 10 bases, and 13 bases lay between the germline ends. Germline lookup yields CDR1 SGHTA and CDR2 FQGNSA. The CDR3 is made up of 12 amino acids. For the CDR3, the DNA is TGTGCCAGCAGCCCCCAGGGTCAGGCGCAGTATTTT. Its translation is CASSPQGQAQYF.

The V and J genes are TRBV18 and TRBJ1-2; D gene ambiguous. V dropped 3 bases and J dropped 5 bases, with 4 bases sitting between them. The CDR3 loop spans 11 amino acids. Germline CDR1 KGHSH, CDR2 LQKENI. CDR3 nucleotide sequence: TGTGCCAGCTCACCCAGGTATGGCTACACCTTC. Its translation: CASSPRYGYTF.

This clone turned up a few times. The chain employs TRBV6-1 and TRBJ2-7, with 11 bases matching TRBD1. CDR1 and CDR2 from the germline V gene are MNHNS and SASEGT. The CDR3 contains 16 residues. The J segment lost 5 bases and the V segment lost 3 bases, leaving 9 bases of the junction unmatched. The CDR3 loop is CASSDTPGQGVDEQYF. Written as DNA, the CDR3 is TGTGCCAGCAGTGATACCCCGGGACAGGGGGTCGACGAGCAGTACTTC.

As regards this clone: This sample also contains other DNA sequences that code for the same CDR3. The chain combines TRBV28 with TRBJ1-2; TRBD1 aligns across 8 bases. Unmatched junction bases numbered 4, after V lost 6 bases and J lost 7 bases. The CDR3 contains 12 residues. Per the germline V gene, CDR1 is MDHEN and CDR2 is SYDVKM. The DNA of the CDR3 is TGTGCCAGCAGCACAGGGGGTCTTGGCTACACCTTC. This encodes CASSTGGLGYTF.

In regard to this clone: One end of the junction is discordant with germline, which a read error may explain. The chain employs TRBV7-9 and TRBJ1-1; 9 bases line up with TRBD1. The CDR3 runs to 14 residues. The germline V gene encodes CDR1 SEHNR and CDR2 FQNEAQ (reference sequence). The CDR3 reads CASSFRDRGGEVFF. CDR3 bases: TGTGCCAGCAGCTTTAGAGACAGGGGGGGAGAAGTTTTCTTT.

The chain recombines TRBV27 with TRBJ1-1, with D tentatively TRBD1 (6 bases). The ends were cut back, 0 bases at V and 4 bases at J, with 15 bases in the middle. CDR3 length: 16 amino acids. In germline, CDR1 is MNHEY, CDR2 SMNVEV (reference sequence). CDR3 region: CASSLSGGGESTEAFF. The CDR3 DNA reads TGTGCCAGCAGTTTATCGGGAGGGGGGGAGAGCACTGAAGCTTTCTTT.